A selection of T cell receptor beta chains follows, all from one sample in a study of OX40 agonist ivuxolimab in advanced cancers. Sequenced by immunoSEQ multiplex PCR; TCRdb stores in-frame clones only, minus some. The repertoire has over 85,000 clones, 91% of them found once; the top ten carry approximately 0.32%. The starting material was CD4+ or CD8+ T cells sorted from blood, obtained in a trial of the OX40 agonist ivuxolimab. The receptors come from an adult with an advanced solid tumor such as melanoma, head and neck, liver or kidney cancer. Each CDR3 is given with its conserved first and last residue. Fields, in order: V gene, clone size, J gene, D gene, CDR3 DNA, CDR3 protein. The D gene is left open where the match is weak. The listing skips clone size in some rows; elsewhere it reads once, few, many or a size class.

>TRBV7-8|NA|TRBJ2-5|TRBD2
TGTGCCAGCAGCCCTACCGGGGTTAGCGGGAGATGGGAGACCCAGTACTTC
CASSPTGVSGRWETQYF
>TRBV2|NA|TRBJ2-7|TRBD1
TGTGCCGAATCGCAAACACAGGGGTTGAGCGAGCAGTACTTC
CAESQTQGLSEQYF
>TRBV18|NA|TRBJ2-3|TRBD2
TGTGCCAGCTCACCACCGGGAATAGCGGGAGTCACAGATACGCAGTATTTT
CASSPPGIAGVTDTQYF
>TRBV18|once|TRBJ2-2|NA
TGTGCCAGCTCACCAAGGTGGGAAGCGAACACCGGGGAGCTGTTTTTT
CASSPRWEANTGELFF
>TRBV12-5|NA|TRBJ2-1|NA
TGTGCTAGTGGTTTGGTACCAGACGGAACCCTTTGGAATGAGCAGTTCTTC
CASGLVPDGTLWNEQFF
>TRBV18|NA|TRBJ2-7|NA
TGTGCCAGCTCACCACCGGGGCGCGGGGCGTCGGCCGAGCAGTACTTC
CASSPPGRGASAEQYF
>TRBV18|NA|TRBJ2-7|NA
TGTGCCAGCTCACCCGGGACTCCCTACGAGCAGTACTTC
CASSPGTPYEQYF
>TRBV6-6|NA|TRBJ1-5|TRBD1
TGTGCCAGCAGCAAGGACAGGGGTATGAGTCAGCCCCAGCATTTT
CASSKDRGMSQPQHF
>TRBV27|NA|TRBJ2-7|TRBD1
TGTGCCAGCAGTAACAACAGGGGGAAAGCCTACGAGCAGTACTTC
CASSNNRGKAYEQYF
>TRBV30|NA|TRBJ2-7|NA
TGTGCCTGGAATTTAGGGAGGGGGGGTGGCGAGCAGTACTTC
CAWNLGRGGGEQYF
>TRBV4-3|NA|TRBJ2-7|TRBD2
TGCGCCAGCAGCCGGGCGCGCGGGAGCGCCTACGAGCAGTACTTC
CASSRARGSAYEQYF
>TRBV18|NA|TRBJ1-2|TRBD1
TGTGCCAGCTCACCTACAGGGGATTATGGCTACACCTTC
CASSPTGDYGYTF
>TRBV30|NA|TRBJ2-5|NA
TGTGCCTGGAGTTCTGACCGCCGTATCCCCCCCCAAGAGACCCAGTACTTC
CAWSSDRRIPPQETQYF
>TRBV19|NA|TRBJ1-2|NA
TGTGCCAGTACCCCGTGGGGTAACTATGGCTACACCTTC
CASTPWGNYGYTF
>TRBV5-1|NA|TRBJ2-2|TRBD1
TGCGCCAGCAGCACCGGACAGGGCTCCGGGGAGCTGTTTTTT
CASSTGQGSGELFF
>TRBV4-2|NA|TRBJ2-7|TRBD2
TGTGCCAGCAGCCGCCGGACTAGCGAAACCTCCTACGAGCAGTACTTC
CASSRRTSETSYEQYF
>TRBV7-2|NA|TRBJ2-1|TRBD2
TGTGCCAGCAGCCCCGGGACTAATATAAGGAATGAGCAGTTCTTC
CASSPGTNIRNEQFF
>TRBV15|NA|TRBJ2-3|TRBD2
TGTGCCACCAGCAGAGAGGCTAGCGGGAGGCGCACAGATACGCAGTATTTT
CATSREASGRRTDTQYF
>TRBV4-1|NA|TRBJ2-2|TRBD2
TGCGCCAGCAGCCAAGATCCCACTAGCGGGAGGTCCGGGGAGCTGTTTTTT
CASSQDPTSGRSGELFF
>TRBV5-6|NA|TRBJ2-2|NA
TGTGCCAGCAGCTTGGCCGGAGGGGTCCCCGGGGAGCTGTTTTTT
CASSLAGGVPGELFF